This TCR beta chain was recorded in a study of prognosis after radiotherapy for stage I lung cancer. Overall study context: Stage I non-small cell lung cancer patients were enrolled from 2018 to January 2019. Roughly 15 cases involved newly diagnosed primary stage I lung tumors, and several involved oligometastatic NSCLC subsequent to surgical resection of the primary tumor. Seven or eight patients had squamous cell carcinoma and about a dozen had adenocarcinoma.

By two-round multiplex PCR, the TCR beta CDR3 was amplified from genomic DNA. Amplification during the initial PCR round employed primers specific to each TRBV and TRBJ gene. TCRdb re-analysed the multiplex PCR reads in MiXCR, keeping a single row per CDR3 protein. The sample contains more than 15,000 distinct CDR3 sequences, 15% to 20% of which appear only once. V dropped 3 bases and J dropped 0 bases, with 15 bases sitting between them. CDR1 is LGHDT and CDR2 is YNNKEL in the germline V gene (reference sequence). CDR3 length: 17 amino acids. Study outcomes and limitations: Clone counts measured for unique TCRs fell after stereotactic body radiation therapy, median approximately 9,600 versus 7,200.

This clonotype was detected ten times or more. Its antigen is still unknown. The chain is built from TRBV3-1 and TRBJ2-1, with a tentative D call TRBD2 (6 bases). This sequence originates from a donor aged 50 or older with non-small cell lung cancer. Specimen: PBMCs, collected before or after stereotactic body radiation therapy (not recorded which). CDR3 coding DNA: TGTGCCAGCAGCCACCTCTTGGCGGGGAGCTCCTACAATGAGCAGTTCTTC. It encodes CASSHLLAGSSYNEQFF.